This TCR beta chain was captured in a study of blood T cell repertoires in COVID-19. The protocol was immunoSEQ multiplex PCR, while the TCRdb copy is restricted to in-frame clones and leaves out a portion. The data hold some 150,000 clones, with more than 70% observed a single time. The receptor was derived from a man aged 50-59 years with active or convalescent COVID-19. Material: peripheral blood.

The CDR3 region is CASSLSPGADTQYF. DNA of the CDR3: TGTGCCAGCAGCTTATCCCCGGGGGCAGATACGCAGTATTTT. The rearrangement uses TRBV7-2 and TRBJ2-3; D may be TRBD2 (6 bases). This CDR3 is 14 amino acids long. Germline CDR1 reads SGHTA; CDR2 reads FQGNSA. V was trimmed by 2 bases and J by 4 bases, leaving 10 bases between them.